Following are 26 T cell receptor beta chains from one sample sequenced in a study of molecular identifiers for immune sequencing clone quantification. TCRdb reprocessed the PCR reads with MiXCR, giving one entry per CDR3 protein. The sample includes about 640,000 distinct CDR3 sequences, around 20% of them seen just once. The specimen was naive CD8+ T cells from blood, with Jurkat cell RNA spiked in. Indicated subset: FACS-sorted CD8+CD4-CCR7+CD45RA+ naive T cells. The source of these receptors is a human donor in good health. Some libraries in this study had Jurkat cell RNA spiked in.

This clonotype appeared many times. J is TRBJ1-3 and V is TRBV15; D uncertain. With 6 bases removed from V and 0 bases from J, the gap between germline ends came to 12 bases. Germline assignment: CDR1 LNHNV and CDR2 YYDKDF (reference sequence). This CDR3 contains 15 residues. The CDR3 sequence: CATSARTFSGNTIYF. The CDR3 nucleotides read TGTGCCACCAGTGCCCGGACGTTCTCTGGAAACACCATATATTTT.

This clonotype occurred a few times. Its ends do not fully match the called genes, so a read error is possible. The gene calls are TRBV4-3 and TRBJ2-2, with D possibly TRBD2 on 6 matching bases. Per germline, CDR1 LGHNA and CDR2 YSLEER. This CDR3 is built from 18 residues. This chain's CDR3 is CASSQDKASEPNTGELLF. The CDR3 DNA follows: TGCGCCAGCAGCCAAGATAAGGCTAGCGAACCGAACACCGGGGAGCTGCTTTTT.

This clonotype is a singleton in its sample. One end of the junction is discordant with germline, which a read error may explain. The chain joins TRBV7-9 to TRBJ2-7; the D is unclear. Germline-derived CDR1 and CDR2 are SEHNR and FQNEAQ (reference sequence). The CDR3 covers 10 residues. The CDR3 spells CASSPEEQYF. CDR3 bases: TGTGCCAGCAGCCCTGAGGAGCAGTACTTT.

This clonotype was counted a few times. DNA of the CDR3: TGCAGCGTTGAAGATAGGTGGGCGGGGGGGAGGAATGAGCAGTTCTTC. This codes for CSVEDRWAGGRNEQFF. The chain recombines TRBV29-1 with TRBJ2-1; 9 bases align to TRBD2. CDR1 SQVTM and CDR2 ANQGSEA come from the germline V gene. J was trimmed by 7 bases and V by 0 bases; bases with no gene match: 10. The CDR3 totals 16 residues.

This clonotype appeared many times. This sequence joins TRBV4-3 and TRBJ2-3, with D uncertain. The CDR3 spans 17 residues. V was pared by 0 bases and J by 3 bases, with 16 bases between. CDR1 and CDR2 from the germline V gene are LGHNA and YSLEER. CDR3 sequence: CASSQDSVPASTDTQYF. The CDR3 DNA follows: TGCGCCAGCAGCCAAGATTCGGTCCCAGCGTCGACAGATACGCAGTATTTT.

This clonotype was seen repeatedly, ten times or more. This chain connects TRBV12-3 or TRBV12-4 to TRBJ1-5; D not resolved. The CDR3 loop spans 13 amino acids. Trimming took off 6 bases at V and 0 bases at J, with 6 bases between the two ends. The DNA of the CDR3 is TGTGCCAGCAGCGACTATAGCAATCAGCCCCAGCATTTT. Residues: CASSDYSNQPQHF.

This clonotype was detected ten times or more. The chain combines TRBV7-9 with TRBJ2-7; 10 bases are a match to TRBD1. Germline-derived CDR1 and CDR2 are SEHNR and FQNEAQ (reference sequence). The length of the CDR3 is 15 residues. With 4 bases clipped from V and 4 bases from J, the junction kept 7 bases outside the gene matches. The CDR3 loop reads CASSSGTGDGYEQYF. The DNA of the CDR3 is TGTGCCAGCAGCTCCGGGACAGGGGACGGGTACGAGCAGTACTTC.

This clonotype showed up just a few times. The V and J genes are TRBV19 and TRBJ2-5, with TRBD1 matching 11 bases. V dropped 8 bases and J dropped 2; count of bases not matched to a gene: 7. From germline, CDR1 is LNHDA and CDR2 SQIVND (reference sequence). CDR3 length: 15 amino acids. CDR3 sequence (DNA): TGTGCCAGTGGCGAGGGACAGGGGGTTCAAGAGACCCAGTACTTC. This codes for CASGEGQGVQETQYF. The full variable domain, in which reference TRBV19 and TRBJ2-5 provide the parts outside the CDR3, is DGGITQSPKYLFRKEGQNVTLSCEQNLNHDAMYWYRQDPGQGLRLIYYSQIVNDFQKGDIAEGYSVSREKKESFPLTVTSAQKNPTAFYLCASGEGQGVQETQYFGPGTRLLVL.

Ten or more counts support this clonotype. The chain recombines TRBV29-1 with TRBJ2-7; no reliable D call. CDR1 SQVTM and CDR2 ANQGSEA come from the germline V gene. The CDR3 length is 13 residues. The ends were cut back, 4 bases at V and 0 bases at J, with 10 bases in the middle. CDR3 in amino acids: CSVGQTSSYEQYF. For the CDR3, the DNA is TGCAGCGTTGGTCAGACCAGCTCCTACGAGCAGTACTTC.

Turning to this clonotype: A single base separates this from a much larger clone, so it may be a read error. The V and J genes are TRBV12-3 or TRBV12-4 and TRBJ2-3; maybe TRBD1 (5 bases). The CDR3 extends over 14 amino acids. The V end was cut by 4 bases, the J end by 4 bases, with 12 bases between. As DNA, the CDR3 is TGTGCCAGCAGTTCGGCAAGGGGTTCAGATACGCAGTATTTT. Protein: CASSSARGSDTQYF.

This clonotype was observed a few times. This rearrangement joins TRBV19 to TRBJ1-1, with D unresolved. CDR3 length equals 11 residues. The germline CDR1 and CDR2 sequences are LNHDA and SQIVND (reference sequence). The V end was cut by 1 base, the J end by 11 bases, with 8 bases between. The CDR3 DNA sequence: TGTGCCAGTAGTATAGGGGCCCTGGCTTTCTTT. Encoded protein: CASSIGALAFF.

This clonotype was detected many times. The chain employs TRBV6-5 and TRBJ1-2; unclear D gene. The V and J ends lost 5 bases and 1 base respectively, with 14 bases between them. Germline assignment: CDR1 MNHEY and CDR2 SVGAGI. The CDR3 is made up of 15 amino acids. This chain's CDR3 is CASSQYTENNYGYTF. Written as DNA, the CDR3 is TGTGCCAGCAGTCAGTACACCGAAAATAACTATGGCTACACCTTC.

As for this clonotype: A much larger clone differs from this one at a single base, so this may be a read error. This chain joins TRBV29-1 and TRBJ1-2, with D possibly being TRBD1 (6 bases). The CDR3 covers 12 residues. V was cut by 8 bases and J by 2 bases, with 12 bases left in between. Germline V gene sequence: CDR1 SQVTM, CDR2 ANQGSEA. In DNA, the CDR3 is TGCAGCAATACACAGGGAAACTATGGCTACACCTTC. It translates to CSNTQGNYGYTF. Supplemented by reference TRBV29-1 and TRBJ1-2, the full variable domain reads SAVISQKPSRDICQRGTSLTIQCQVDSQVTMMFWYRQQPGQSLTLIATANQGSEATYESGFVIDKFPISRPNLTFSTLTVSNMSPEDSSIYLCSNTQGNYGYTFGSGTRLTVV.

This clonotype has at least ten counts. This rearrangement joins TRBV27 to TRBJ1-1; D possibly corresponds to TRBD1 (5 bases). The germline V gene encodes CDR1 MNHEY and CDR2 SMNVEV (reference sequence). There are 12 residues in the CDR3. The V gene lost 4 bases and the J gene lost 9 bases, with 12 bases spanning the gap. CDR3 sequence (DNA): TGTGCCAGCAGTTCCTACGGGACCCAAGCTTTCTTT. As protein: CASSSYGTQAFF.

This clonotype was recorded many times. The rearrangement uses TRBV20-1 and TRBJ2-7, with a tentative D call TRBD1 (5 bases). Trimming pared 3 bases from V and 1 base from J, leaving 16 bases between. In germline, CDR1 is DFQATT, CDR2 SNEGSKA (reference sequence). CDR3 length equals 15 residues. The CDR3 protein is CSARDGRTPSYEQYF. DNA of the CDR3: TGCAGTGCTAGGGACGGTCGGACACCTTCCTACGAGCAGTACTTC.

The chain combines TRBV6-2 or TRBV6-3 with TRBJ2-7; D gene uncertain. Germline V gene lookup returns CDR1 MNHEY and CDR2 SVGEGT. The V end was cut by 6 bases, the J end by 2 bases, with 14 bases between. The CDR3 runs 14 residues. The CDR3 protein is CASREKGITYEQYF. The CDR3, as DNA: TGTGCCAGCAGAGAGAAGGGCATCACCTACGAGCAGTACTTC.

On this clonotype: This may be a read error, as it is one base from a much larger clone. The missing conserved phenylalanine or tryptophan at the end of this CDR3 makes a read error likely. The gene calls are TRBV30 and TRBJ2-5; D remains unclear. V lost 0 bases to trimming and J lost 7 bases, with 6 bases between them. This CDR3 has 11 residues. Looked up from germline, CDR1 is GTSNPN and CDR2 is SVGIG (reference sequence). CDR3 protein: CAWSVTGTQYL. The CDR3 DNA is TGTGCCTGGAGTGTTACGGGGACCCAGTACCTC.

This clonotype was found many times. The chain recombines TRBV7-6 with TRBJ2-1; D unresolved. Germline V gene sequence: CDR1 SGHVS, CDR2 FNYEAQ. The germline V and J ends were trimmed by 3 bases and 12 bases, with 24 bases remaining between them. The CDR3 is made up of 16 amino acids. The CDR3 loop is CASSFSLSPNGNRQFF. The CDR3 nucleotides read TGTGCCAGCAGCTTCTCCCTCTCCCCTAATGGCAACAGGCAGTTCTTC.

The chain joins TRBV6-2 or TRBV6-3 to TRBJ2-7; D is ambiguous. This CDR3 is built from 14 residues. The germline gives CDR1 MNHEY, CDR2 SVGEGT. V was trimmed by 5 bases and J by 3 bases, leaving 14 bases between them. The CDR3 DNA reads TGTGCCAGCAGTCGCCGGGCAAATAACTACGAGCAGTACTTC. Protein sequence: CASSRRANNYEQYF.

With regard to this clonotype: This could be a read error, since a much larger clone is one nucleotide away. The genes are TRBV19 and TRBJ2-7; TRBD2 might be the D (6 bases). CDR3 size: 14 residues. Germline CDR1 reads LNHDA; CDR2 reads SQIVND (reference sequence). In nucleotides, the CDR3 is TGTGCCAGTAGTTCCGTCGGGGGTTCCGTGGAGCAGTGCTTC. Translated: CASSSVGGSVEQCF.

This clonotype was found many times. The J gene is TRBJ2-1, the V gene TRBV4-3, with TRBD1 identical over 7 bases. The length of the CDR3 is 12 residues. Trimming took 4 bases from V and 8 from J; bases not matched to a gene: 2. From germline, CDR1 is LGHNA and CDR2 YSLEER. The CDR3 coding sequence is TGCGCCAGCAGCCCGACAGGGTATGAGCAGTTCTTC. Protein: CASSPTGYEQFF.

In its sample, this clonotype was seen a few times. The chain links TRBV6-2 or TRBV6-3 to TRBJ2-7, with 7 bases matching TRBD1. Germline CDR1 reads MNHEY; CDR2 reads SVGEGT. The CDR3 sequence is 13 residues long. The V gene end was trimmed by 7 bases and the J gene end by 3 bases; junction bases not matched to a gene: 6. CDR3 protein: CASIGQAVYEQYF. CDR3 DNA: TGTGCCAGCATAGGACAGGCCGTCTACGAGCAGTACTTC.

This clonotype was seen a handful of times. The chain links TRBV9 to TRBJ2-7; 7 bases align to TRBD1. Trimming at V came to 0 bases and at J to 0 bases, leaving 9 bases not matched to a gene. Germline loops: CDR1 SGDLS, CDR2 YYNGEE. The CDR3 has 17 amino acids. The CDR3 reads CASSVGGVTGISYEQYF. CDR3 nucleotides: TGTGCCAGCAGCGTAGGAGGAGTGACAGGGATCTCCTACGAGCAGTACTTC. The complete variable domain, with remaining parts taken from reference TRBV9 and TRBJ2-7, reads DSGVTQTPKHLITATGQRVTLRCSPRSGDLSVYWYQQSLDQGLQFLIQYYNGEERAKGNILERFSAQQFPDLHSELNLSSLELGDSALYFCASSVGGVTGISYEQYFGPGTRLTVT.

This clonotype was seen at least ten times. This sequence joins TRBV15 and TRBJ1-1, with 8 bases matching TRBD1. CDR1 is LNHNV, CDR2 YYDKDF, per germline (reference sequence). V lost 4 bases and J lost 2; bases outside the gene matches: 6. The CDR3 length is 15 residues. The CDR3 sequence: CATSTTTGVNTEAFF. DNA for the CDR3: TGTGCCACCAGCACTACGACAGGGGTCAACACTGAAGCTTTCTTT. The full variable domain, rest sourced from reference TRBV15 and TRBJ1-1, is DAMVIQNPRYQVTQFGKPVTLSCSQTLNHNVMYWYQQKSSQAPKLLFHYYDKDFNNEADTPDNFQSRRPNTSFCFLDIRSPGLGDTAMYLCATSTTTGVNTEAFFGQGTRLTVV.

This clonotype was seen repeatedly, ten times or more. This chain joins TRBV20-1 and TRBJ2-3; TRBD2 aligns across 7 bases. There are 13 residues in the CDR3. Germline CDR1 DFQATT, CDR2 SNEGSKA (reference sequence). Trimming at V came to 5 bases and at J to 4 bases, leaving 6 bases not matched to a gene. DNA of the CDR3: TGCAGTGCTCTCCGACTAGCCCCAGATACGCAGTATTTT. Encoded protein: CSALRLAPDTQYF.

Points on this clonotype: The germline gene is not matched at one end of the junction; a read error may be the cause. CDR3 protein: CSVEVPGDTKYEQYF. CDR3 in DNA: TGCAGCGTTGAAGTCCCAGGGGACACAAAATACGAACAGTACTTC. The rearrangement joins TRBV29-1 to TRBJ2-7, with D possibly matching TRBD1 (6 bases). Germline assignment: CDR1 SQVTM and CDR2 ANQGSEA. The CDR3 covers 15 residues.